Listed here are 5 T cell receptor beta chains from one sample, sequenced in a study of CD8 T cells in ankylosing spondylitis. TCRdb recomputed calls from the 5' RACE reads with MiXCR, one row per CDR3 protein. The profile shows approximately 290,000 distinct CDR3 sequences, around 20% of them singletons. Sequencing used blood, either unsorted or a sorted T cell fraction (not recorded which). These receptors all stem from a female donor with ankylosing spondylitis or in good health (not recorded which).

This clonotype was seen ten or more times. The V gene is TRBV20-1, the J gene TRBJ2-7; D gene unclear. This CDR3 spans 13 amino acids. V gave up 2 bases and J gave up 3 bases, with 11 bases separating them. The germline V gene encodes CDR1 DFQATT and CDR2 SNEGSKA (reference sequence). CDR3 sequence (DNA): TGCAGTGCTAGAAATTGGGCGAACTACGAGCAGTACTTC. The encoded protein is CSARNWANYEQYF.

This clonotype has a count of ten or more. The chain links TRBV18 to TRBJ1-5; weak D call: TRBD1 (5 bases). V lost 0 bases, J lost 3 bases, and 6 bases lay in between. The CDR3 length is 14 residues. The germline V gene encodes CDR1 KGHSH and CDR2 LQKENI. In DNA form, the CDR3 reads TGTGCCAGCTCACCACCGGGGCTCAATCAGCCCCAGCATTTT. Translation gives CASSPPGLNQPQHF.

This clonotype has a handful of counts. CDR3 in amino acids: CASSLAGYGSQETQYF. The CDR3, as DNA: TGCGCCAGCAGCTTGGCCGGGTATGGGAGCCAAGAGACCCAGTACTTC. This rearrangement joins TRBV5-1 to TRBJ2-5; the D gene is possibly TRBD2 (5 bases). The CDR3 sequence is 16 residues long. Germline V gene data show CDR1 as SGHRS and CDR2 as YFSETQ. V shed 0 bases and J shed 1 base, with 13 bases lying between them.

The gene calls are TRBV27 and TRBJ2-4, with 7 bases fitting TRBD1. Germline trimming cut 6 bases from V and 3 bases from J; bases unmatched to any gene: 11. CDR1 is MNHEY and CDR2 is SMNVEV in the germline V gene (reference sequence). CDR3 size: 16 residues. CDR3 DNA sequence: TGTGCCAGCAGCCGGCTCGGGACAGCAGGCAAAAACATTCAGTACTTC. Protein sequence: CASSRLGTAGKNIQYF.

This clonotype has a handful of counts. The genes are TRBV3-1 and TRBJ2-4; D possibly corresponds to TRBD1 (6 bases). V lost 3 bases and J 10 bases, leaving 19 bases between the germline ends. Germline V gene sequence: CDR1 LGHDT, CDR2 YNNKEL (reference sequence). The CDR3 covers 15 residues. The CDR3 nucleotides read TGTGCCAGCAGCCAGAACAAAGACCCGAGGGGGATTCAGTACTTC. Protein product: CASSQNKDPRGIQYF.